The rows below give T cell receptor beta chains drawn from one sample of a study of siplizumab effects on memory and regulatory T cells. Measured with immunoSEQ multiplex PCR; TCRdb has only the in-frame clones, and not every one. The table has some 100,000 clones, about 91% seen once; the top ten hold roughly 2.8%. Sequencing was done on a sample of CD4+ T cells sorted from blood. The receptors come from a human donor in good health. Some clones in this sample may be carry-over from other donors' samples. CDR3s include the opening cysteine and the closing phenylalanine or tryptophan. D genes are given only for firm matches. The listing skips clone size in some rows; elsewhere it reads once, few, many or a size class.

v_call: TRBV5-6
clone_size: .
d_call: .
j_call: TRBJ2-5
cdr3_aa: CASSPVVAGETQYF
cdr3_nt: TGTGCCAGCAGCCCGGTCGTAGCAGGGGAGACCCAGTACTTC

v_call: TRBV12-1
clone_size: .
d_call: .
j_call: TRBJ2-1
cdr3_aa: CASSPRGVNEQFF
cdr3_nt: TGTGCCAGCAGCCCAAGGGGGGTGAATGAGCAGTTCTTC

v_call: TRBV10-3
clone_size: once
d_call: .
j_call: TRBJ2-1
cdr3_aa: CAISGTFNEQFF
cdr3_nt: TGTGCCATCAGCGGGACTTTCAATGAGCAGTTCTTC

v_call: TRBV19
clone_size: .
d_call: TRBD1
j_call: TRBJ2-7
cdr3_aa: CASSRGDRQGAFSSSYEQYF
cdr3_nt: TGTGCCAGTAGTCGGGGGGACCGACAGGGGGCATTCTCCTCCTCCTACGAGCAGTACTTC

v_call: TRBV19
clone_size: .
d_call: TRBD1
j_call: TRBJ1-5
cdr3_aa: CASSTLARQGFLQPQHF
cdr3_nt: TGTGCCAGTAGTACCCTAGCACGACAGGGGTTTCTTCAGCCCCAGCATTTT

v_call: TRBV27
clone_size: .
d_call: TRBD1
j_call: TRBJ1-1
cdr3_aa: CASSPWTGTEAFF
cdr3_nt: TGTGCCAGCAGTCCTTGGACAGGGACTGAAGCTTTCTTT

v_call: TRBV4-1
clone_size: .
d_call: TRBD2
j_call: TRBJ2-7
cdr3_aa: CASSQPTSGRSYEQYF
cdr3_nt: TGCGCCAGCAGCCAACCCACTAGCGGTAGGTCCTACGAGCAGTACTTC

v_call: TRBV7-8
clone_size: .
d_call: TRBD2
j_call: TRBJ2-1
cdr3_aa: CASTLTSGRYNEQFF
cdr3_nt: TGTGCCAGCACGCTAACCAGCGGGAGATACAATGAGCAGTTCTTC

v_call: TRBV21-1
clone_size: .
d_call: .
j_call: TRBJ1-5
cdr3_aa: CASSKSPGTGRNQPQHF
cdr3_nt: TGTGCCAGCAGCAAATCGCCCGGGACAGGGCGCAATCAGCCCCAGCATTTT

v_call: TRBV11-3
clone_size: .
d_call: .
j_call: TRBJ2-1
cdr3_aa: CASSLALPPLHEQFF
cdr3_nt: TGTGCCAGCAGCTTAGCGCTCCCTCCCCTGCATGAGCAGTTCTTC

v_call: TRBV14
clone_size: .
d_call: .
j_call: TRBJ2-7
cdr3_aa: CASSPWSGSYEQYF
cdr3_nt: TGTGCCAGCAGCCCGTGGTCAGGGTCCTACGAGCAGTACTTC

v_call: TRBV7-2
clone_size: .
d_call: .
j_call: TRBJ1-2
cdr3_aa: CASSTQTGKGGYTF
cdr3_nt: TGTGCCAGCAGCACCCAAACAGGGAAAGGTGGCTACACCTTC

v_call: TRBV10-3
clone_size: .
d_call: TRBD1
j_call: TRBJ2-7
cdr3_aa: CAIGGQATYEQYF
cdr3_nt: TGTGCCATCGGGGGACAGGCAACCTACGAGCAGTACTTC

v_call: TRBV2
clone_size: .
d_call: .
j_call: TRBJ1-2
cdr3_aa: CASSEDQTGGYTF
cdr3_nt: TGTGCCAGCAGTGAGGACCAGACGGGAGGCTACACCTTC

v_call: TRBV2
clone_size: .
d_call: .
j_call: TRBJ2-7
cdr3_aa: CASIDGYTYEQYF
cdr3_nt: TGTGCCAGCATTGACGGGTACACCTACGAGCAGTACTTC

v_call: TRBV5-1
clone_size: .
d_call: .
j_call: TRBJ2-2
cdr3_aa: CASSQDYEGGELFF
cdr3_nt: TGCGCCAGCAGCCAGGACTATGAGGGCGGGGAGCTGTTTTTT

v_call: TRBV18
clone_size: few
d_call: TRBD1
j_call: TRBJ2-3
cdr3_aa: CASSTAAGGDDTQYF
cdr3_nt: TGTGCCAGCTCAACGGCGGCAGGGGGCGACGATACGCAGTATTTT

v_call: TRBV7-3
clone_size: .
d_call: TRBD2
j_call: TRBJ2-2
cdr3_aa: CASSSTPLAGNTGELFF
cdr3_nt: TGTGCCAGCAGCTCCACCCCCCTAGCGGGGAACACCGGGGAGCTGTTTTTT

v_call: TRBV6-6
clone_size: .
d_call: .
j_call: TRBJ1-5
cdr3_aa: CASSYRVRDQPQHF
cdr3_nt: TGTGCCAGCAGTTACCGGGTTAGGGATCAGCCCCAGCATTTT

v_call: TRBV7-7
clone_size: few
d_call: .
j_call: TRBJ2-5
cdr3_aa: CASSLGRLVREETQYF
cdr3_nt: TGTGCTAGCAGCTTAGGCCGGCTCGTCAGGGAAGAGACCCAGTACTTC

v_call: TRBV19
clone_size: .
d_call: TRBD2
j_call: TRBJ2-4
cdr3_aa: CASSQGLAGGRAKNIQYF
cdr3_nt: TGTGCCAGTAGCCAAGGACTAGCGGGAGGACGAGCCAAAAACATTCAGTACTTC

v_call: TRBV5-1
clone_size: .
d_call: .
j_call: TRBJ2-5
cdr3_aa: CASSLRSRMGGQETQYF
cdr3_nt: TGCGCCAGCAGCTTGCGGTCCAGGATGGGCGGTCAAGAGACCCAGTACTTC

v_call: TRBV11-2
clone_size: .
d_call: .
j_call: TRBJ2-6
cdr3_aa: CASSLRAPGANVLTF
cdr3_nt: TGTGCCAGCAGCTTAAGGGCTCCTGGGGCCAACGTCCTGACTTTC

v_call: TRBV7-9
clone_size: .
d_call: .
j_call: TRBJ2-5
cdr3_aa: CASSLMGVLGETQYF
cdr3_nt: TGTGCCAGCAGCTTAATGGGGGTGCTAGGAGAGACCCAGTACTTC

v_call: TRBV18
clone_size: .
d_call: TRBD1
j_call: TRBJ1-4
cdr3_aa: CASSPSRTGENEKLFF
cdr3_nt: TGTGCCAGCTCACCATCCCGGACAGGGGAGAATGAAAAACTGTTTTTT

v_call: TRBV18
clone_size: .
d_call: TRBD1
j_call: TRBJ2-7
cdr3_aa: CASSPDRASYEQYF
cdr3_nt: TGTGCCAGCTCACCCGACAGGGCCTCCTACGAGCAGTACTTC

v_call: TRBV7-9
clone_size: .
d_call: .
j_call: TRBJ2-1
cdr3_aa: CASSQHRDYNEQFF
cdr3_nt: TGTGCCAGCAGCCAACACAGGGACTACAATGAGCAGTTCTTC

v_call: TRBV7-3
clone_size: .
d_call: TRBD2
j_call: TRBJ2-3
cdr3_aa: CASSQGLAGGPDTQYF
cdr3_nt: TGTGCCAGCAGCCAGGGACTAGCGGGAGGGCCGGATACGCAGTATTTT

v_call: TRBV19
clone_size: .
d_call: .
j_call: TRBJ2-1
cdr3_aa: CASSLGQYNEQFF
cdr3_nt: TGTGCCAGTAGTCTCGGACAGTACAATGAGCAGTTCTTC

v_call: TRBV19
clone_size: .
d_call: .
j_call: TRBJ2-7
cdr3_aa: CATGRSSYEQYF
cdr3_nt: TGTGCCACCGGACGAAGCTCCTACGAGCAGTACTTC

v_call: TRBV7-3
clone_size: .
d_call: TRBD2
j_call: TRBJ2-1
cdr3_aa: CASTAGGPLEQFF
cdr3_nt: TGTGCCAGCACAGCGGGAGGGCCCCTTGAGCAGTTCTTC

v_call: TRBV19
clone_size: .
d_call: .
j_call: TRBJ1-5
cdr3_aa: CASSSSGANQPQHF
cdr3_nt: TGTGCCAGTAGTTCCTCGGGGGCGAATCAGCCCCAGCATTTT

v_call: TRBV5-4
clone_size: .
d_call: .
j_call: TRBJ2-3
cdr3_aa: CASSGGRGSTDTQYF
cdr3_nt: TGTGCCAGCAGCGGGGGCAGGGGTAGCACAGATACGCAGTATTTT

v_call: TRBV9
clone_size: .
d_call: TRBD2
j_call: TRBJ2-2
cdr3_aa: CASSVGLWSGRGNTGELFF
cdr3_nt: TGTGCCAGCAGCGTAGGGTTATGGAGCGGGAGGGGGAACACCGGGGAGCTGTTTTTT

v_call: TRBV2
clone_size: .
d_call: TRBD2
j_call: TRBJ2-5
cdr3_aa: CASSERLAGAETQYF
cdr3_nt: TGTGCCAGCAGTGAAAGACTAGCGGGAGCAGAGACCCAGTACTTC

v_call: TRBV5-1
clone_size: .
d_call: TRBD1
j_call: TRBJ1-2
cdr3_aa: CASSLAGTGGYYGYTF
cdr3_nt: TGCGCCAGCAGCCTGGCCGGGACAGGGGGCTACTATGGCTACACCTTC

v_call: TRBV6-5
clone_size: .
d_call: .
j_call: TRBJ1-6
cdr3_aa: CASSYQNSPLHF
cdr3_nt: TGTGCCAGCAGTTACCAGAATTCACCCCTCCACTTT

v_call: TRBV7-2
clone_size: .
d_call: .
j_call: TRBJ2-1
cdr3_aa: CASSIKKGSTLSSYNEQFF
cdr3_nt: TGTGCCAGCAGCATAAAGAAAGGGTCTACCCTTAGCTCCTACAATGAGCAGTTCTTC

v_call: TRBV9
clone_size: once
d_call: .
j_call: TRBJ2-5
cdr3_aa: CASSPQFETQYF
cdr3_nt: TGTGCCAGCAGCCCCCAGTTCGAGACCCAGTACTTC

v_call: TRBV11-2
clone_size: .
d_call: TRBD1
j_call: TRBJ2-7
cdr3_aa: CASSLTRGMVEQYF
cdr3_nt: TGTGCCAGCAGCCTAACCAGGGGGATGGTCGAGCAGTACTTC

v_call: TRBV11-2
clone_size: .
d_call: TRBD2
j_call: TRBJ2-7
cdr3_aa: CASSLDMRTSGREKQYF
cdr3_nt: TGTGCCAGCAGCCTAGACATGCGGACTAGCGGGAGGGAGAAGCAGTACTTC

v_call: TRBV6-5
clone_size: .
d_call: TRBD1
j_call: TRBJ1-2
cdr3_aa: CAPPGQDRVYGYTF
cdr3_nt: TGTGCCCCGCCGGGACAAGACAGGGTCTATGGCTACACCTTC

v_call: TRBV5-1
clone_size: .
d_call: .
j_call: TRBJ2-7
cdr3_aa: CASSLLGYEQYF
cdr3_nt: TGCGCCAGCAGCTTGCTGGGCTACGAGCAGTACTTC

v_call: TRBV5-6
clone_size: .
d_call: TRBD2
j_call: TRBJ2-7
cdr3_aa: CASSSLGLAGGIYEQYF
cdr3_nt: TGTGCCAGCAGCTCATTAGGGCTAGCGGGAGGTATCTACGAGCAGTACTTC

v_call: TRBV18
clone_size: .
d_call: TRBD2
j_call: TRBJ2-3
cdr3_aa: CASSPRPAGGPGVTDTQYF
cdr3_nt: TGTGCCAGCTCACCACGCCCAGCGGGAGGGCCAGGGGTCACAGATACGCAGTATTTT

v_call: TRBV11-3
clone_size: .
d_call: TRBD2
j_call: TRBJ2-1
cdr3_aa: CASSLGGGRAIDEQFF
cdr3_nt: TGTGCCAGCAGCTTAGGGGGCGGGAGGGCCATAGATGAGCAGTTCTTC

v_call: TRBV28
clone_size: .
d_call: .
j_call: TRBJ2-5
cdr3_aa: CASSPSSQGQETQYF
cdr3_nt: TGTGCCAGCAGTCCTTCTAGCCAGGGTCAAGAGACCCAGTACTTC

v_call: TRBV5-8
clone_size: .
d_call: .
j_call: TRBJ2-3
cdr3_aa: CASSWSGVAESTDTQYF
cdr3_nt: TGTGCCAGCAGCTGGTCTGGGGTTGCTGAGAGCACAGATACGCAGTATTTT

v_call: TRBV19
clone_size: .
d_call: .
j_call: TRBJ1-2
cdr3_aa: CASSRARVGYTF
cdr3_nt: TGTGCCAGTTCCCGGGCAAGGGTAGGCTACACCTTC

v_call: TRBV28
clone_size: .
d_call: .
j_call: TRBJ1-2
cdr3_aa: CASSPDSYGYTF
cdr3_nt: TGTGCCAGCAGTCCTGACAGCTATGGCTACACCTTC

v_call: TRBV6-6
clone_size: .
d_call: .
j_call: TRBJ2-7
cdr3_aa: CASSYLTESYEQYF
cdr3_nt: TGTGCCAGCAGTTACTTGACAGAAAGCTACGAGCAGTACTTC

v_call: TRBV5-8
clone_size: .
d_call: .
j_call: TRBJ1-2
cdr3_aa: CASIPGQSYGYTF
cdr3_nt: TGTGCCAGCATTCCCGGACAGTCCTATGGCTACACCTTC